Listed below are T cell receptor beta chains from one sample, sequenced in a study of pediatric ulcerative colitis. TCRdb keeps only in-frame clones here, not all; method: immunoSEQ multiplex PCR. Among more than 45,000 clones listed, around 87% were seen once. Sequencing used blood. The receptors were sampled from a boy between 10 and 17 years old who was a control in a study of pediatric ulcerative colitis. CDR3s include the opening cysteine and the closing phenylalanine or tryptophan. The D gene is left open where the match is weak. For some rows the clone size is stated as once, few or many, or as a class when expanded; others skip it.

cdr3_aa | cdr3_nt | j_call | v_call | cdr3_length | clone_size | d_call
CAISEAGTISYEQYF | TGTGCCATCAGTGAGGCGGGGACTATCTCCTACGAGCAGTACTTC | TRBJ2-7 | TRBV10-3 | 15 | NA | TRBD2
CASSPEDRPYQPQHF | TGTGCCAGTAGTCCCGAGGACAGGCCTTATCAGCCCCAGCATTTT | TRBJ1-5 | TRBV19 | 15 | NA | TRBD1
CASSGIAPGPLTSGYTF | TGTGCCAGCAGTGGAATAGCCCCGGGCCCACTAACTAGCGGCTACACCTTC | TRBJ1-2 | TRBV25-1 | 17 | NA | NA
CASSVGQGPTDTQYF | TGCGCCAGCAGTGTTGGACAGGGCCCCACAGATACGCAGTATTTT | TRBJ2-3 | TRBV10-1 | 15 | NA | TRBD1
CASIHPRTLYEQYF | TGTGCCAGCATCCACCCAAGGACCCTTTACGAGCAGTACTTC | TRBJ2-7 | TRBV2 | 14 | NA | NA
CASSLSSTVTDTQYF | TGCGCCAGCAGCTTATCGTCGACCGTCACAGATACGCAGTATTTT | TRBJ2-3 | TRBV5-1 | 15 | NA | NA
CASSQGLGSYEQYF | TGCGCCAGCAGCCAAGGCCTCGGCTCCTACGAGCAGTACTTC | TRBJ2-7 | TRBV5-4 | 14 | NA | NA
CASSTQSTGKVTYEQFF | TGCGCCAGCAGCACGCAATCGACAGGGAAGGTGACCTATGAGCAGTTCTTC | TRBJ2-1 | TRBV5-1 | 17 | NA | TRBD1
CASSQAPVWSYNEQFF | TGTGCCAGCAGCCAAGCTCCGGTTTGGTCCTACAATGAGCAGTTCTTC | TRBJ2-1 | TRBV7-8 | 16 | once | NA
CASSGGFGGNQPQHF | TGTGCCAGCAGCGGGGGTTTTGGTGGCAATCAGCCCCAGCATTTT | TRBJ1-5 | TRBV9 | 15 | NA | NA
CASSVGGSSTDTQYF | TGTGCCAGCAGTGTCGGGGGCTCTAGCACAGATACGCAGTATTTT | TRBJ2-3 | TRBV2 | 15 | NA | NA
CASSQSGGVTDTQYF | TGCGCCAGCAGCCAAAGCGGGGGGGTAACAGATACGCAGTATTTT | TRBJ2-3 | TRBV4-1 | 15 | NA | TRBD2
CASSLSGEQYF | TGTGCCAGCAGCTTATCTGGGGAGCAGTACTTC | TRBJ2-7 | TRBV7-8 | 11 | NA | NA
CASSLASGDYEQYF | TGCGCCAGCAGCTTGGCCTCGGGGGACTACGAGCAGTACTTC | TRBJ2-7 | TRBV5-1 | 14 | NA | NA
CASSLVAVATNEKLFF | TGTGCCAGCAGCTTAGTCGCGGTTGCAACTAATGAAAAACTGTTTTTT | TRBJ1-4 | TRBV7-8 | 16 | NA | NA
CASSLGGEAHSPLHF | TGTGCCAGCAGCTTAGGGGGGGAAGCCCATTCACCCCTCCACTTT | TRBJ1-6 | TRBV11-2 | 15 | few | NA
CASSAGTSVTGELFF | TGTGCCAGCAGTGCCGGGACTAGCGTTACCGGGGAGCTGTTTTTT | TRBJ2-2 | TRBV6-4 | 15 | NA | TRBD2
CASSPSGGYEQYF | TGTGCCAGCTCACCATCAGGGGGGTACGAGCAGTACTTC | TRBJ2-7 | TRBV18 | 13 | NA | NA
CASTNPDSGVSTDTQYF | TGCGCCAGCACCAACCCTGACAGCGGGGTAAGCACAGATACGCAGTATTTT | TRBJ2-3 | TRBV5-1 | 17 | NA | TRBD2
CASSPGQAYNEQFF | TGTGCCAGCAGCCCCGGACAGGCATACAATGAGCAGTTCTTC | TRBJ2-1 | TRBV7-3 | 14 | once | TRBD1
CASSLGQGALGYGYTF | TGTGCCAGCAGCTTGGGTCAGGGGGCTCTCGGATATGGCTACACCTTC | TRBJ1-2 | TRBV7-2 | 16 | NA | TRBD1
CASSSGSFSQYEQYF | TGTGCCAGCAGTTCCGGATCCTTTTCCCAATACGAGCAGTACTTC | TRBJ2-7 | TRBV6-5 | 15 | NA | NA
CASSYQAGGNEKLFF | TGTGCCAGCAGTTACCAGGCAGGGGGTAATGAAAAACTGTTTTTT | TRBJ1-4 | TRBV6-5 | 15 | NA | TRBD1
CASSYSEEYEQYF | TGTGCCAGCAGTTATAGCGAGGAATACGAGCAGTACTTC | TRBJ2-7 | TRBV6-4 | 13 | NA | NA
CAGSEAVTGGYEQYF | TGTGCCGGCAGTGAAGCGGTTACAGGGGGGTACGAGCAGTACTTC | TRBJ2-7 | TRBV6-1 | 15 | NA | TRBD1
CASIPFGRKKAKNIQYF | TGTGCCAGCATCCCCTTTGGTCGAAAAAAAGCCAAAAACATTCAGTACTTC | TRBJ2-4 | TRBV21-1 | 17 | NA | NA
CASSQKGVTALRTDTQYF | TGTGCCAGCAGCCAAAAAGGGGTAACGGCGCTCCGCACAGATACGCAGTATTTT | TRBJ2-3 | TRBV2 | 18 | once | NA
CASSESYRGNTEAFF | TGCGCCAGCAGTGAGTCGTACAGGGGGAACACTGAAGCTTTCTTT | TRBJ1-1 | TRBV10-2 | 15 | NA | TRBD1
CASSFRGFLEIGELFF | TGTGCCAGCAGTTTTCGGGGATTCCTGGAGATCGGGGAGCTGTTTTTT | TRBJ2-2 | TRBV27 | 16 | NA | NA
CASSPPSGWITDTQYF | TGTGCCAGCTCACCACCTTCAGGATGGATCACAGATACGCAGTATTTT | TRBJ2-3 | TRBV18 | 16 | NA | NA
CASSRVDSVYEQYF | TGCGCCAGCAGCAGGGTCGACAGTGTCTACGAGCAGTACTTC | TRBJ2-7 | TRBV5-1 | 14 | NA | NA
CAWSAGIGQPQHF | TGTGCCTGGAGTGCAGGGATTGGGCAGCCCCAGCATTTT | TRBJ1-5 | TRBV30 | 13 | few | NA
CASGQDPSGYTF | TGCGCCAGCGGACAGGACCCCAGCGGCTACACCTTC | TRBJ1-2 | TRBV5-1 | 12 | NA | TRBD1
CASSQVQRGDNEQFF | TGCGCCAGCAGCCAAGTCCAGCGGGGAGACAATGAGCAGTTCTTC | TRBJ2-1 | TRBV4-3 | 15 | NA | TRBD2
CASSPTSGGYNEQFF | TGTGCCAGTAGTCCTACTAGCGGGGGGTACAATGAGCAGTTCTTC | TRBJ2-1 | TRBV19 | 15 | NA | TRBD2
CASSSEEETQYF | TGTGCCAGCAGTTCGGAGGAAGAGACCCAGTACTTC | TRBJ2-5 | TRBV2 | 12 | NA | NA
CASSLAAEQYF | TGCGCCAGCAGCTTGGCCGCCGAGCAGTACTTC | TRBJ2-7 | TRBV5-1 | 11 | once | NA
CASSDWNEQFF | TGTGCCAGCAGTGATTGGAATGAGCAGTTCTTC | TRBJ2-1 | TRBV2 | 11 | NA | NA
CASSLGHGNYEQYF | TGTGCCAGCAGCTTGGGACATGGGAACTACGAGCAGTACTTC | TRBJ2-7 | TRBV9 | 14 | NA | NA
CASSGITGDEQFF | TGTGCCAGCAGTGGGATAACAGGGGATGAGCAGTTCTTC | TRBJ2-1 | TRBV6-6 | 13 | NA | TRBD1
CAGGPGEYEQYF | TGTGCCGGCGGACCGGGAGAATACGAGCAGTACTTC | TRBJ2-7 | TRBV6-4 | 12 | NA | NA
CASSLGFRDQETQYF | TGTGCCAGCAGCTTAGGTTTCAGGGACCAAGAGACCCAGTACTTC | TRBJ2-5 | TRBV11-3 | 15 | NA | NA
CASSHVYTLKETQYF | TGCGCCAGCAGCCACGTGTATACTCTGAAAGAGACCCAGTACTTC | TRBJ2-5 | TRBV4-1 | 15 | NA | NA
CASSLSPSGKPYEQYF | TGTGCCAGCAGTTTATCTCCTAGCGGGAAACCCTACGAGCAGTACTTC | TRBJ2-7 | TRBV27 | 16 | NA | TRBD2
CASSIQLAGGPYEQYF | TGTGCCAGTAGTATACAGCTAGCGGGAGGGCCCTACGAGCAGTACTTC | TRBJ2-7 | TRBV19 | 16 | NA | TRBD2
CASSLLSGGRVGYTF | TGTGCCAGCAGCTTACTATCAGGGGGCCGGGTTGGCTACACCTTC | TRBJ1-2 | TRBV7-9 | 15 | NA | TRBD1
CASSVDGGATEAFF | TGTGCCAGCAGCGTAGATGGGGGCGCCACTGAAGCTTTCTTT | TRBJ1-1 | TRBV9 | 14 | NA | NA
CASSQVLESSSYEQYF | TGCGCCAGCAGCCAAGTCTTGGAGAGTAGCTCCTACGAGCAGTACTTC | TRBJ2-7 | TRBV4-3 | 16 | NA | NA
CAISDGDMNTGELFF | TGTGCCATCAGTGATGGGGACATGAACACCGGGGAGCTGTTTTTT | TRBJ2-2 | TRBV10-3 | 15 | NA | NA
CASSPSAERSTEAFF | TGTGCCAGTAGCCCTTCCGCAGAGAGGAGCACTGAAGCTTTCTTT | TRBJ1-1 | TRBV19 | 15 | few | NA
CASSGRGYTF | TGTGCCAGCAGCGGCCGTGGCTACACCTTC | TRBJ1-2 | TRBV9 | 10 | few | NA
CASRFGQSRYEQYF | TGTGCCAGCAGGTTCGGGCAGAGTAGATACGAGCAGTACTTC | TRBJ2-7 | TRBV2 | 14 | NA | NA
CASRSERGEETQYF | TGCGCCAGCAGAAGCGAGCGGGGGGAGGAGACCCAGTACTTC | TRBJ2-5 | TRBV5-1 | 14 | NA | TRBD2
CASSPGLTRVMGYTF | TGTGCCAGCTCACCAGGCCTGACGAGGGTAATGGGCTACACCTTC | TRBJ1-2 | TRBV18 | 15 | once | NA
CASSRGGLMSFETQYF | TGTGCCAGCAGCCGGGGAGGCCTGATGTCATTTGAGACCCAGTACTTC | TRBJ2-5 | TRBV7-9 | 16 | NA | NA
CASRPPGEDTQYF | TGTGCCAGCAGACCACCCGGTGAGGATACGCAGTATTTT | TRBJ2-3 | TRBV6-5 | 13 | NA | NA
CASSVDGRGPDTQYF | TGTGCCAGCAGCGTAGATGGGAGGGGACCAGATACGCAGTATTTT | TRBJ2-3 | TRBV9 | 15 | NA | TRBD2
CASSELGDLNYEQYF | TGTGCCAGCAGTGAACTCGGGGACCTTAACTACGAGCAGTACTTC | TRBJ2-7 | TRBV2 | 15 | NA | NA
CASSWASGTGELFF | TGTGCCAGCAGCTGGGCTAGCGGGACCGGGGAGCTGTTTTTT | TRBJ2-2 | TRBV6-5 | 14 | once | TRBD2